These T cell receptor beta chains were read from a single sample in a study of blood T cell repertoires in COVID-19. The assay was immunoSEQ multiplex PCR, and TCRdb's table has in-frame clones only and misses some. The sample yields tens of thousands of clones, roughly 68% seen once. Sequencing input: peripheral blood. Source of these receptors: a man older than 75 with acute or convalescent COVID-19. CDR3s include the opening cysteine and the closing phenylalanine or tryptophan. D genes are given only for firm matches. Only part of the rows carry a size: once, few, many, or a class if the clone is expanded.

TRBV5-4	-	TRBJ2-7	TRBD2	CASSLAGGGLYEQYF	TGTGCCAGCAGCTTGGCGGGAGGAGGACTTTACGAGCAGTACTTC
TRBV7-2	-	TRBJ2-7	-	CASSLRLVHEQYF	TGTGCCAGCAGCTTAAGACTAGTCCACGAGCAGTACTTC
TRBV25-1	-	TRBJ1-1	-	CASTKSEGTEAFF	TGTGCCAGCACAAAATCCGAGGGCACTGAAGCTTTCTTT
TRBV5-1	-	TRBJ1-3	-	CASSFGGNGNTIYF	TGCGCCAGCAGCTTCGGAGGGAACGGAAACACCATATATTTT
TRBV24-1	-	TRBJ2-5	-	CATSDAPGGGSYQETQYF	TGTGCCACCAGTGACGCCCCGGGGGGCGGGAGCTACCAAGAGACCCAGTACTTC
TRBV6-1	-	TRBJ1-3	-	CASSEAAGGNTIYF	TGTGCCAGCAGTGAAGCAGCAGGGGGAAACACCATATATTTT
TRBV13	-	TRBJ2-2	-	CASSTGITGELFF	TGTGCCAGCAGTACAGGGATCACCGGGGAGCTGTTTTTT
TRBV7-3	-	TRBJ2-3	TRBD2	CASSLTNIAGGGSDTQYF	TGTGCCAGCAGCTTAACGAATATAGCGGGAGGAGGATCAGATACGCAGTATTTT
TRBV30	-	TRBJ1-3	TRBD1	CAWRDRGLLSGNTIYF	TGTGCCTGGAGGGACAGGGGCCTTCTCTCTGGAAACACCATATATTTT
TRBV6-1	few	TRBJ2-7	-	CASSEAGASWVAGF	TGTGCCAGCAGTGAAGCGGGAGCTAGTTGGGTTGCGGGGTTC
TRBV24-1	few	TRBJ2-2	-	CATRTASNTGELFF	TGTGCCACGAGGACAGCCTCGAACACCGGGGAGCTGTTTTTT
TRBV5-1	-	TRBJ2-2	TRBD1	CASGGTGGTGELFF	TGCGCCAGCGGGGGGACAGGGGGCACCGGGGAGCTGTTTTTT
TRBV7-2	-	TRBJ1-4	TRBD1	CASSPQQGMSNEKLFF	TGTGCCAGCAGCCCCCAACAGGGGATGAGTAATGAAAAACTGTTTTTT
TRBV28	few	TRBJ2-7	-	CASSLSGTHYEQYF	TGTGCCAGCAGTTTATCGGGTACACACTACGAGCAGTACTTC
TRBV6-6	-	TRBJ2-6	-	CASSPRVNLFGGANVLTF	TGTGCCAGCAGTCCGCGGGTAAACCTCTTTGGAGGGGCCAACGTCCTGACTTTC
TRBV15	-	TRBJ2-7	-	CATSRERGGYEQYF	TGTGCCACCAGCAGAGAACGAGGCGGCTACGAGCAGTACTTC
TRBV28	-	TRBJ1-2	-	CASSLEVSYGYTF	TGTGCCAGCAGTCTCGAGGTGAGCTATGGCTACACCTTC
TRBV7-2	-	TRBJ1-6	TRBD1	CTSSLIFRGNSPLHF	TGTACCAGCAGCTTAATTTTCAGGGGGAATTCACCCCTCCACTTT
TRBV6-5	-	TRBJ1-5	-	CASTQGINQPQHF	TGTGCCAGTACGCAGGGAATCAATCAGCCCCAGCATTTT
TRBV28	-	TRBJ2-7	-	CASSLIREKQYF	TGTGCCAGCAGTTTAATTCGGGAGAAACAGTACTTC
TRBV6-6	few	TRBJ1-3	TRBD1	CASSWDRTYSGNTIYF	TGTGCCAGCAGTTGGGACAGGACGTACTCTGGAAACACCATATATTTT
TRBV30	-	TRBJ2-3	-	CAWSVLTGGDTQYF	TGTGCCTGGAGTGTACTAACTGGAGGGGATACGCAGTATTTT
TRBV11-2	-	TRBJ2-2	-	CASMSRVKNTGELFF	TGTGCCAGCATGAGCCGGGTTAAGAACACCGGGGAGCTGTTTTTT
TRBV7-2	-	TRBJ1-6	-	CASSLQRVRSPLHF	TGTGCCAGCAGCTTACAGAGGGTGCGTTCACCCCTCCACTTT
TRBV4-2	once	TRBJ2-1	TRBD2	CASSQDRASGGNEQFF	TGTGCCAGCAGCCAAGATAGGGCTAGCGGGGGGAATGAGCAGTTCTTC
TRBV6-5	few	TRBJ2-3	TRBD1	CASRATGGTQYF	TGTGCCAGCAGGGCGACAGGGGGGACGCAGTATTTT
TRBV6-1	-	TRBJ2-2	-	CASSERTGELFF	TGTGCCAGCAGTGAGCGGACCGGGGAGCTGTTTTTT
TRBV6-2/TRBV6-3	-	TRBJ1-5	-	CASSYYQGSNQPQHF	TGTGCCAGCAGTTACTATCAGGGTAGCAATCAGCCCCAGCATTTT
TRBV2	many	TRBJ2-5	-	CASSYWGGGETQYF	TGTGCCAGCAGCTACTGGGGCGGAGGGGAGACCCAGTACTTC
TRBV7-3	-	TRBJ2-2	TRBD2	CASSQSQLAGVPGELFF	TGTGCCAGCAGCCAATCCCAACTAGCGGGAGTCCCCGGGGAGCTGTTTTTT
TRBV5-4	-	TRBJ2-1	-	CASSLHPTSLEQFF	TGTGCCAGCAGCTTGCACCCGACTAGTCTGGAGCAGTTCTTC
TRBV7-9	few	TRBJ2-2	-	CASSRLDGELFF	TGTGCCAGCAGCCGCCTAGACGGGGAGCTGTTTTTT
TRBV5-1	-	TRBJ1-1	-	CASSLLVNTEAFF	TGCGCCAGCAGCTTGCTTGTGAACACTGAAGCTTTCTTT
TRBV28	-	TRBJ1-6	-	CASSFRRPHSPLHF	TGTGCCAGCAGTTTTAGGAGGCCGCATTCACCCCTCCACTTT
TRBV7-8	-	TRBJ2-7	-	CASSSGRGYEQYF	TGTGCCAGCAGCAGTGGCAGGGGCTACGAGCAGTACTTC
TRBV5-6	-	TRBJ2-7	TRBD2	CASSLIGGDYEQYF	TGTGCCAGCAGCTTGATCGGGGGGGACTACGAGCAGTACTTC
TRBV4-1	-	TRBJ2-2	-	CASSQDDGQYSANTGELFF	TGCGCCAGCAGCCAAGATGACGGACAGTACTCAGCGAACACCGGGGAGCTGTTTTTT
TRBV11-2	-	TRBJ2-5	TRBD1	CASSLVLSFDREETQYF	TGTGCCAGCAGCTTAGTCCTTTCCTTTGACAGGGAAGAGACCCAGTACTTC
TRBV2	few	TRBJ1-1	TRBD1	CASSRQGQNTEAFF	TGTGCCAGCAGCAGACAGGGACAGAACACTGAAGCTTTCTTT
TRBV19	medium-sized	TRBJ2-7	-	CASSIGAGFSYEQYF	TGTGCCAGTAGTATAGGGGCGGGGTTCTCCTACGAGCAGTACTTC
TRBV7-9	-	TRBJ2-7	TRBD2	CASSEGASGRSSYEQYF	TGTGCCAGCAGCGAGGGGGCTAGCGGGAGGTCAAGCTACGAGCAGTACTTC
TRBV5-4	-	TRBJ2-2	-	CASSRPLGRGENTGELFF	TGTGCCAGCAGCCGCCCCCTCGGGCGCGGGGAGAACACCGGGGAGCTGTTTTTT
TRBV7-9	-	TRBJ2-1	-	CASSFSSGEQFF	TGTGCCAGCAGCTTCTCATCCGGTGAGCAGTTCTTC
TRBV4-1	once	TRBJ2-5	TRBD2	CASSQDREAGGRATQYF	TGCGCCAGCAGCCAAGATCGGGAAGCGGGAGGTAGGGCGACCCAGTACTTC
TRBV30	once	TRBJ2-7	TRBD2	CAWSTGASGRYEQYF	TGTGCCTGGAGCACTGGGGCTAGCGGGAGGTACGAGCAGTACTTC
TRBV7-9	-	TRBJ1-6	-	CASSLAAGGNSPLHF	TGTGCCAGCAGCTTGGCGGCAGGAGGAAATTCACCCCTCCACTTT
TRBV6-6	-	TRBJ2-2	TRBD2	CASRGTSGYTGELFF	TGTGCCAGCAGGGGGACTAGCGGATACACCGGGGAGCTGTTTTTT
TRBV7-3	-	TRBJ2-2	TRBD2	CASSPLGVLAGTNTGELFF	TGTGCCAGCAGCCCCCTCGGGGTACTAGCGGGGACGAACACCGGGGAGCTGTTTTTT
TRBV29-1	-	TRBJ2-2	TRBD1	CSARTGGRTGELFF	TGCAGCGCTCGGACAGGGGGAAGGACCGGGGAGCTGTTTTTT